These 17 T cell receptor beta chains originate from one sample sequenced in a study of cytomegalovirus exposure and HLA in healthy donors. The PCR contained 60 Vbeta and 13 Jbeta primers. Sequencing used immunoSEQ multiplex PCR; TCRdb keeps in-frame clones, though not all of them. The table lists about 150,000 clones, approximately 80% of them singletons. The sample was PBMCs. These receptors all stem from a man aged 30-40 years in good health and CMV-seropositive.

As DNA, the CDR3 is TGTGCCAGCAGCCCCCGGACGGGATACGAGCAGTACTTC. Protein sequence: CASSPRTGYEQYF. The chain carries TRBV5-4 and TRBJ2-7, with TRBD2 as a possible D gene (5 bases). Germline-derived CDR1 and CDR2 are SGHNT and YYREEE (reference sequence). V was shortened by 4 bases and J by 4 bases, with 12 bases between the two germline ends. The CDR3 consists of 13 residues.

The rearrangement uses TRBV9 and TRBJ1-4; 7 nucleotides line up with TRBD1. V shed 3 bases and J 8 bases; nucleotides not matched to a gene: 7. The V gene's germline CDR1 is SGDLS and CDR2 YYNGEE. This CDR3 contains 14 residues. In nucleotides, the CDR3 is TGTGCCAGCAGCGAGACAGGGACTCGGGAAAAACTGTTTTTT. Its translation is CASSETGTREKLFF.

On this clone itself: One junction end disagrees with the germline gene, perhaps due to a read error. The gene calls are TRBV19 and TRBJ1-3, with a possible D match to TRBD1 (6 bases). From germline, CDR1 is LNHDA and CDR2 SQIVND (reference sequence). This CDR3 has 14 amino acids. CDR3 bases: TGTGCCAGTACTATAGGGGGGCGCGGAAACACCATATATTTT. This sequence encodes CASTIGGRGNTIYF.

The chain links TRBV10-3 to TRBJ1-2, with a possible D match to TRBD1 (6 bases). There are 15 residues in the CDR3. Germline CDR1 ENHRY, CDR2 SYGVKD. V was shortened by 4 bases and J by 4 bases, with 16 bases between the two germline ends. CDR3 sequence (DNA): TGTGCCATCAGTGGGCAGGGACAAGACCTCTATGGCTACACCTTC. It translates to CAISGQGQDLYGYTF.

This clone was detected only a few times. The V and J genes are TRBV9 and TRBJ1-1; 9 nucleotides match TRBD1. V lost 4 bases and J lost 4; bases outside the gene matches: 11. The CDR3 is 16 amino acids. The V gene's germline CDR1 is SGDLS and CDR2 YYNGEE. Here the CDR3 reads CASSPRQGGFSTEAFF. The CDR3 DNA follows: TGTGCCAGCAGCCCCCGACAGGGGGGATTTAGCACTGAAGCTTTCTTT.

J is TRBJ2-5 and V is TRBV5-1; D remains unclear. The V and J ends lost 3 bases and 1 base respectively, with 13 bases between them. CDR1 and CDR2 (germline): SGHRS, YFSETQ. The CDR3 has 15 amino acids. Here the CDR3 DNA reads TGCGCCAGCAGCTGGTCACCAGACTCCCAAGAGACCCAGTACTTC. Amino acids: CASSWSPDSQETQYF. Full variable domain (rest looked up from reference TRBV5-1 and TRBJ2-5): KAGVTQTPRYLIKTRGQQVTLSCSPISGHRSVSWYQQTPGQGLQFLFEYFSETQRNKGNFPGRFSGRQFSNSRSEMNVSTLELGDSALYLCASSWSPDSQETQYFGPGTRLLVL.

The chain couples TRBV18 to TRBJ2-2, with 9 bases matching TRBD2. The CDR3 covers 19 residues. The V segment lost 2 bases and the J segment 0 bases; nucleotides outside the gene matches: 10. Germline loops: CDR1 KGHSH, CDR2 LQKENI. The CDR3 nucleotides are TGTGCCAGCTCACCAGGACGGAGACTAGCGGCTACGAACACCGGGGAGCTGTTTTTT. Translating gives CASSPGRRLAATNTGELFF. The full variable domain, rest sourced from reference TRBV18 and TRBJ2-2, is NAGVMQNPRHLVRRRGQEARLRCSPMKGHSHVYWYRQLPEEGLKFMVYLQKENIIDESGMPKERFSAEFPKEGPSILRIQQVVRGDSAAYFCASSPGRRLAATNTGELFFGEGSRLTVL.

This clone showed up just once. The chain employs TRBV27 and TRBJ2-7; maybe TRBD1 (5 bases). Germline V gives CDR1 MNHEY, CDR2 SMNVEV (reference sequence). CDR3 length: 14 amino acids. Trimming removed 6 bases from V and 3 bases from J, with 15 bases in between. The CDR3 loop reads CASRRQSEGYEQYF. The CDR3 DNA is TGTGCCAGCAGGCGACAGTCTGAAGGCTACGAGCAGTACTTC.

The chain is built from TRBV9 and TRBJ1-1; no clear D. This CDR3 has 18 residues. V was shortened by 0 bases and J by 0 bases, with 18 bases between the two germline ends. Germline CDR1 reads SGDLS; CDR2 reads YYNGEE. This CDR3 reads CASSVVARQPGMNTEAFF. In DNA form, the CDR3 reads TGTGCCAGCAGCGTAGTTGCAAGGCAGCCAGGTATGAACACTGAAGCTTTCTTT.

This sequence joins TRBV7-6 and TRBJ2-7, with D possibly TRBD1 on 5 matching bases. This CDR3 is built from 14 residues. Per the germline V gene, CDR1 is SGHVS and CDR2 is FNYEAQ. The V end was cut by 5 bases, the J end by 5 bases, with 16 bases between. The CDR3: CASSPRLQGNEQYF. CDR3 in DNA: TGTGCCAGCAGCCCCCGTTTGCAGGGTAACGAGCAGTACTTC.

V and J are TRBV29-1 and TRBJ2-7, with 14 bases identical to TRBD2. The CDR3 length is 13 residues. After removal of 5 bases from V and 6 bases from J, the junction contained 3 bases not matched to a gene. Germline-derived CDR1 and CDR2 are SQVTM and ANQGSEA. CDR3 loop: CSVSGLAGAEQYF. The CDR3 region has the DNA TGCAGCGTTTCGGGACTAGCGGGAGCCGAGCAGTACTTC.

This clone was seen once. The CDR3 reads CASSVEGGAPYEQYF. Written as DNA, the CDR3 is TGTGCCAGCAGCGTAGAAGGGGGCGCCCCCTACGAGCAGTACTTC. This chain links TRBV9 with TRBJ2-7; 7 nucleotides agree with TRBD1. This CDR3 is built from 15 residues. V lost 0 bases to trimming and J lost 2 bases; unmatched junction nucleotides: 5. Per germline, CDR1 SGDLS and CDR2 YYNGEE.

The chain recombines TRBV18 with TRBJ2-1, with D perhaps TRBD1 (6 bases). The CDR3 sequence is 15 residues long. Trimming removed 2 bases from V and 5 bases from J, with 13 bases in between. Germline V gene sequence: CDR1 KGHSH, CDR2 LQKENI. This CDR3 reads CASSPGSGAHNEQFF. The CDR3 DNA reads as TGTGCCAGCTCACCAGGGTCAGGGGCCCACAATGAGCAGTTCTTC.

J is TRBJ2-1 and V is TRBV19; 13 bases are shared with TRBD2. CDR1 and CDR2 from the germline V gene are LNHDA and SQIVND (reference sequence). This CDR3 has 16 amino acids. Trimming at V came to 5 bases and at J to 10 bases, leaving 11 bases not matched to a gene. For the CDR3, the DNA is TGTGCCAGTAGTCCCGCCGGGACTAGCGGGGTCACGGAGCAGTTCTTC. Protein sequence: CASSPAGTSGVTEQFF.

This clone was observed a single time. The gene calls are TRBV5-5 and TRBJ2-7; the D gene is possibly TRBD1 (6 bases). This CDR3 is 12 amino acids long. Deletions cut 2 bases from V and 5 bases from J, with 8 bases between. Germline CDR1 and CDR2: SGHKS and YYEKEE (reference sequence). The CDR3: CASSLQGNEQYF. The CDR3 nucleotides are TGTGCCAGCAGCTTACAGGGTAACGAGCAGTACTTC.

The J gene is TRBJ2-3, the V gene TRBV28; 10 nucleotides agree with TRBD2. The germline V gene encodes CDR1 MDHEN and CDR2 SYDVKM. V trimming: 3 bases; J trimming: 2 bases; junction bases outside the gene matches: 5. This CDR3 has 16 amino acids. CDR3 sequence (DNA): TGTGCCAGCAGTTTCCTAGCGGGAGCGGACACAGATACGCAGTATTTT. This translates into CASSFLAGADTDTQYF.

The rearrangement uses TRBV4-2 and TRBJ2-7; the D gene is possibly TRBD2 (5 bases). V lost 0 bases to trimming and J lost 3 bases, with 12 bases between them. Germline V gene lookup returns CDR1 LGHNA and CDR2 YNFKEQ. The CDR3 length is 15 residues. CDR3 nucleotides: TGTGCCAGCAGCCAAGATCGTGGGAGTCTCTACGAGCAGTACTTC. Protein sequence: CASSQDRGSLYEQYF.